This T cell receptor beta chain was recovered during a study of radiation and T cells in renal cell carcinoma. Time point denoted: blood 2 weeks post-SBRT. This sample's treatment: 15 Gy SBRT to primary tumor, nephrectomy 4 weeks later. The patient's renal cell carcinoma had clear cell pathology. Study-level points and caveats: In blood, top tumor clones expanded by 2 weeks, shrinking by 4. Without pretreatment biopsies, baseline tumor clonotype presence was undetermined.

Germline lookup yields CDR1 SQVTM and CDR2 ANQGSEA. CDR3 length: 14 residues. V lost 3 bases, J lost 0 bases, and 11 bases lay in between. Regarding this clone: Its specificity is not known.

Profiled with immunoSEQ multiplex PCR; TCRdb holds only in-frame clones, not every one. The sample comprises 70,000 to 90,000 clones, 80% to 90% of which are singletons, and 20% to 25% rests with the top ten. The rearrangement uses TRBV29-1 and TRBJ1-2; D unclear. Sequencing used blood, obtained from a patient whose treatment included radiotherapy and nephrectomy. The clonotype was recovered from a woman between 50 and 59 years old with renal cell carcinoma. CDR3: CSVEPQLSNYGYTF. The CDR3 DNA reads as TGCAGCGTTGAGCCGCAGCTCTCTAACTATGGCTACACCTTC.